The clone carrying this T cell receptor beta chain was observed many times. It was with unique molecular identifiers that the TCRbeta library was prepared. TCRdb redid the calling of the PCR reads with MiXCR, one entry per CDR3 protein. This table has about 360,000 distinct CDR3 sequences, less than 15% appearing once. The data originate from a study of T-cell reconstitution after alpha-beta-depleted transplantation in children. Material: PBMCs, obtained from the stem cell graft. This clonotype was obtained from a human donor who donated a stem cell graft to a child with Fanconi anemia.

The CDR3 bases are TGTGCCAGCAGCCAGGGGGCACTAACCCTCTTAAGCACAGATACGCAGTATTTT. Translating gives CASSQGALTLLSTDTQYF. The V and J genes are TRBV11-1 and TRBJ2-3; 8 nucleotides align to TRBD1. Germline V CDR1 and CDR2: SGHAT, FQDESV (reference sequence). The CDR3 consists of 18 residues. V shed 5 bases and J 0 bases; nucleotides not matched to a gene: 13.